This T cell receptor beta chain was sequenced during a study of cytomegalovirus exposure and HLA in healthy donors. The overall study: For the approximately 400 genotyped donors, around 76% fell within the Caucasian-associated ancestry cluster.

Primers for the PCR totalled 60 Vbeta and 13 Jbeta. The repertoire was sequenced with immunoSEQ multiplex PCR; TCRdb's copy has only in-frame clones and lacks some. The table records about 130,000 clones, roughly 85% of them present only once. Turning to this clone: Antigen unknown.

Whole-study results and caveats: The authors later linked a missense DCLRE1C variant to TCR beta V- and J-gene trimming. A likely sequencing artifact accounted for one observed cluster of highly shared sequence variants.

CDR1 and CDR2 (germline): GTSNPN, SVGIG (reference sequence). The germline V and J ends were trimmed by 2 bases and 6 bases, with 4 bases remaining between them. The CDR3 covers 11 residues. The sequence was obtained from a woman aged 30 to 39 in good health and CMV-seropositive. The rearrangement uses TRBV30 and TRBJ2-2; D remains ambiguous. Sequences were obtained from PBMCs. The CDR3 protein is CAWSPSGELFF. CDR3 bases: TGTGCCTGGAGTCCCTCCGGGGAGCTGTTTTTT. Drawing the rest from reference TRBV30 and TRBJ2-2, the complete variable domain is SQTIHQWPATLVQPVGSPLSLECTVEGTSNPNLYWYRQAAGRGLQLLFYSVGIGQISSEVPQNLSASRPQDRQFILSSKKLLLSDSGFYLCAWSPSGELFFGEGSRLTVL.